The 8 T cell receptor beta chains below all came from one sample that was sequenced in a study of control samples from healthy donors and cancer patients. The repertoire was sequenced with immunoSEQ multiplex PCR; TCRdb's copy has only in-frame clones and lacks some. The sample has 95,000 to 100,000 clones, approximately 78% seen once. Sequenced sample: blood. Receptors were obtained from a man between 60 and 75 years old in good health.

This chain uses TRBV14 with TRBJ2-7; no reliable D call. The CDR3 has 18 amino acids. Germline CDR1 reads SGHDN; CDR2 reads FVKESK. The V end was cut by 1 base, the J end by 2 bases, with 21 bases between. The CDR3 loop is CASSQGERSVTLPYEQYF. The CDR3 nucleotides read TGTGCCAGCAGCCAAGGAGAACGCTCGGTGACTTTACCCTACGAGCAGTACTTC.

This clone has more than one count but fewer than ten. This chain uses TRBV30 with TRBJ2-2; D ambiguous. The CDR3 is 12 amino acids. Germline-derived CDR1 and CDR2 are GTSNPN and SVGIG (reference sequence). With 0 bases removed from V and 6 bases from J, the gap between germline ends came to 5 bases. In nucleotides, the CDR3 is TGTGCCTGGAGTGTAAGGGCCGGGGAGCTGTTTTTT. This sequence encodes CAWSVRAGELFF.

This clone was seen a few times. The CDR3, as DNA: TGCGCCAGCAGCGACAGATCCCGGCGGCAGCCCCAGCATTTT. Its protein product is CASSDRSRRQPQHF. The chain joins TRBV4-1 to TRBJ1-5, with D possibly matching TRBD1 (5 bases). Germline-derived CDR1 and CDR2 are MGHRA and YSYEKL. The CDR3 length is 14 residues. V lost 5 bases to trimming and J lost 7 bases, with 15 bases between them.

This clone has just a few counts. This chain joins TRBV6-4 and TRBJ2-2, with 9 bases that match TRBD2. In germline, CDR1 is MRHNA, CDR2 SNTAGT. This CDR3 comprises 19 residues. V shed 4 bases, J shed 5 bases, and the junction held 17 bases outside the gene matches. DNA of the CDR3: TGTGCCAGCAGTGTTATGACGTGGGCGGGAGGGATGGTAACCGGGGAGCTGTTTTTT. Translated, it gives CASSVMTWAGGMVTGELFF.

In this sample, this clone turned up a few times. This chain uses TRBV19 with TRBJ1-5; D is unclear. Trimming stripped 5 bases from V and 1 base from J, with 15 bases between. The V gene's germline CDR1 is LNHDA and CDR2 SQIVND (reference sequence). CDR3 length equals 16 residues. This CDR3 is CASSSLPVGSNQPQHF. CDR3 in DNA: TGTGCCAGTAGTTCTCTTCCCGTGGGGAGCAATCAGCCCCAGCATTTT.

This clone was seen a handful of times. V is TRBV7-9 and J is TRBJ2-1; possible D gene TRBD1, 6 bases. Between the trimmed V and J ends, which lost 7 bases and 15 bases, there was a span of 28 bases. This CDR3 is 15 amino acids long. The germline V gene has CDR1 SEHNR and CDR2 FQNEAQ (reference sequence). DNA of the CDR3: TGTGCCAGCACCTATACCGGGACACGGATTCTGAGCATGTTCTTC. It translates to CASTYTGTRILSMFF.

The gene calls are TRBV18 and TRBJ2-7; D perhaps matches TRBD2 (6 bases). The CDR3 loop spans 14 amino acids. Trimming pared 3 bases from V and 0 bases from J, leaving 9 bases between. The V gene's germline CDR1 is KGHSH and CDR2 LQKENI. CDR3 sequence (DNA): TGTGCCAGCTCACCCGGGACTGTCTCCTACGAGCAGTACTTC. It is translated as CASSPGTVSYEQYF.

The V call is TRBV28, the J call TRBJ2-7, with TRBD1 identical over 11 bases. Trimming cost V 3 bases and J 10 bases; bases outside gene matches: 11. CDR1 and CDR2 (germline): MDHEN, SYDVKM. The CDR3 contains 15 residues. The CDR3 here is CASSLGTGGATRQYF. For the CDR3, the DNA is TGTGCCAGCAGTTTGGGGACAGGGGGAGCTACGAGACAGTACTTC. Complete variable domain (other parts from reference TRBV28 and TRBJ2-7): DVKVTQSSRYLVKRTGEKVFLECVQDMDHENMFWYRQDPGLGLRLIYFSYDVKMKEKGDIPEGYSVSREKKERFSLILESASTNQTSMYLCASSLGTGGATRQYFGPGTRLTVT.